A selection of T cell receptor beta chains follows, all from one sample in a study of blood T cell repertoires in COVID-19. Profiled with immunoSEQ multiplex PCR; TCRdb holds only in-frame clones, not every one. Here the sample spans 90,000 to 150,000 clones, roughly 80% being singletons. The sequencing input was peripheral blood. All receptors derive from a human donor in a cohort sampled during active COVID-19. Each CDR3 is given with its conserved first and last residue. The order of the fields is D gene, V gene, clone size, J gene, CDR3 DNA, CDR3 protein. A D gene is named only where the DNA matches it firmly. The listing skips clone size in some rows; elsewhere it reads once, few, many or a size class.

D: TRBD1; V: TRBV5-1; size: -; J: TRBJ2-1; DNA: TGCGCCAGCGGCAGACAGGGGGACCACAATGAGCAGTTCTTC; CDR3: CASGRQGDHNEQFF
D: -; V: TRBV4-1; size: -; J: TRBJ2-7; DNA: TGCGCCAGCAGCCAAGAGGCCTCTTACAAGCGGGACGAGCAGTACTTC; CDR3: CASSQEASYKRDEQYF
D: -; V: TRBV27; size: -; J: TRBJ2-5; DNA: TGTGCCAGCAGAGTTCTAGGCCAAGAGACCCAGTACTTC; CDR3: CASRVLGQETQYF
D: TRBD2; V: TRBV6-5; size: -; J: TRBJ2-7; DNA: TGTGCCAGCAGCACAGGGACTAGCGGTTCCTACGAGCAGTACTTC; CDR3: CASSTGTSGSYEQYF
D: -; V: TRBV12-3/TRBV12-4; size: -; J: TRBJ2-3; DNA: TGTGCCAGCAGTTTATTAGCTGCAGCGCAGTATTTT; CDR3: CASSLLAAAQYF
D: TRBD1; V: TRBV12-3/TRBV12-4; size: -; J: TRBJ1-1; DNA: TGTGCCAGCAGTTTACTGACAGGGGGAGCTTTCTTT; CDR3: CASSLLTGGAFF
D: -; V: TRBV21-1; size: many; J: TRBJ2-7; DNA: TGTGCCAGCACCTCCGACGGGGCCTACGAGCAGTACTTC; CDR3: CASTSDGAYEQYF
D: TRBD1; V: TRBV18; size: -; J: TRBJ1-2; DNA: TGTGCCAGCTCACCACAGGACAGGGGGGATGGCTACACCTTC; CDR3: CASSPQDRGDGYTF
D: -; V: TRBV5-6; size: few; J: TRBJ1-3; DNA: TGTGCCAGCAGCCTCAGTGCCGTCTCTGGAAACACCATATATTTT; CDR3: CASSLSAVSGNTIYF
D: -; V: TRBV5-1; size: once; J: TRBJ2-5; DNA: TGCGCCAGCAGCCCCGGGACTTACCAAGAGACCCAGTACTTC; CDR3: CASSPGTYQETQYF
D: TRBD1; V: TRBV6-5; size: -; J: TRBJ1-2; DNA: TGTGCCAGCAGTCCAATAGGGGGCTCCTATGGCTACACCTTC; CDR3: CASSPIGGSYGYTF
D: -; V: TRBV7-9; size: -; J: TRBJ1-4; DNA: TGTGCCAGCAGCTGGGCCCTCCGGGAGGATGGTGAAAAACTGTTTTTT; CDR3: CASSWALREDGEKLFF
D: TRBD2; V: TRBV3-1/TRBV3-2; size: few; J: TRBJ2-1; DNA: TGTGCCAGCAGCCACAGCGAGCGGGGGGCCTACAATGAGCAGTTCTTC; CDR3: CASSHSERGAYNEQFF
D: -; V: TRBV19; size: few; J: TRBJ2-4; DNA: TGTGCCAGTAACCCTCAAGCGGGAAACATTCAGTACTTC; CDR3: CASNPQAGNIQYF
D: TRBD2; V: TRBV3-1/TRBV3-2; size: -; J: TRBJ2-5; DNA: TGTGCCAGCAGCCAGCCAACTAGCGGGGTGGGGGAGACCCAGTACTTC; CDR3: CASSQPTSGVGETQYF
D: TRBD2; V: TRBV7-2; size: -; J: TRBJ2-3; DNA: TGTGCCAGCAGCTTAACGGGCGGGGGGGATACGCAGTATTTT; CDR3: CASSLTGGGDTQYF
D: -; V: TRBV6-5; size: -; J: TRBJ1-1; DNA: TGTGCCAGCCACAGGGAGGGCACTGAAGCTTTCTTT; CDR3: CASHREGTEAFF
D: -; V: TRBV11-2; size: few; J: TRBJ1-1; DNA: TGTGCCAGCAGCTTAACGGGGAACACTGAAGCTTTCTTT; CDR3: CASSLTGNTEAFF
D: TRBD2; V: TRBV5-1; size: -; J: TRBJ2-1; DNA: TGCGCCAGCAGCTTGGGCGGGACTAGCGGGGGGAATGAGCAGTTCTTC; CDR3: CASSLGGTSGGNEQFF
D: TRBD1; V: TRBV3-1/TRBV3-2; size: -; J: TRBJ2-2; DNA: TGTGCCAGCAGCCTAAGTTGGGGGACAGGGTACACCGGGGAGCTGTTTTTT; CDR3: CASSLSWGTGYTGELFF
D: -; V: TRBV12-3/TRBV12-4; size: -; J: TRBJ1-3; DNA: TGTGCCAGCAGCTACTCTGGAAACACCATATATTTT; CDR3: CASSYSGNTIYF
D: TRBD1; V: TRBV2; size: -; J: TRBJ1-2; DNA: TGTGCCAGCAGAGAACAGGGGACCGACACCTTC; CDR3: CASREQGTDTF
D: -; V: TRBV6-5; size: few; J: TRBJ2-1; DNA: TGTGCCAGCAGTTACAGTTTGGTCCAGGTTGAGCAGTTCTTC; CDR3: CASSYSLVQVEQFF
D: -; V: TRBV5-8; size: -; J: TRBJ2-5; DNA: TGTGCCAGCAGCTTGAACGGCGGGGGCCTAAGAGAGACCCAGTACTTC; CDR3: CASSLNGGGLRETQYF
D: -; V: TRBV6-1; size: -; J: TRBJ2-1; DNA: TGTGCCAGCAGTGAATTGGGAGGTCGGCCCTTCAATGAGCAGTTCTTC; CDR3: CASSELGGRPFNEQFF
D: TRBD1; V: TRBV5-4; size: -; J: TRBJ1-1; DNA: TGTGCCAGCAGTCCCGACAGGGCCAACAGTGAAGCTTTCTTT; CDR3: CASSPDRANSEAFF
D: TRBD1; V: TRBV18; size: -; J: TRBJ2-1; DNA: TGTGCCAGCTCACCACCACAGGGGTCCTACAATGAGCAGTTCTTC; CDR3: CASSPPQGSYNEQFF
D: TRBD1; V: TRBV3-1/TRBV3-2; size: -; J: TRBJ1-1; DNA: TGTGCCAGCAGCCGTGACAGGGGAGGGAACACTGAAGCTTTCTTT; CDR3: CASSRDRGGNTEAFF
D: TRBD1; V: TRBV5-1; size: once; J: TRBJ1-3; DNA: TGCGCCAGCAGCTCGGGGACAGGGGGCATAAGTGGGACCATATATTTT; CDR3: CASSSGTGGISGTIYF
D: TRBD1; V: TRBV6-6; size: -; J: TRBJ1-2; DNA: TGTGCCAGCAGTGACAGGGCCACTAACTATGGCTACACCTTC; CDR3: CASSDRATNYGYTF
D: TRBD1; V: TRBV7-2; size: -; J: TRBJ1-3; DNA: TGTGCCAGCATAAGACAGGGTGGTGGAAACACCATATATTTT; CDR3: CASIRQGGGNTIYF